The clone carrying this TCR beta chain was detected once. The germline V gene encodes CDR1 ENHRY and CDR2 SYGVKD. Trimming removed 10 bases from V and 5 bases from J, with 9 bases in between. This CDR3 spans 12 amino acids. These data originate in a study of blood T cell repertoires in COVID-19. Study context: The samples span acute and convalescent COVID-19 from the United States, Italy and Spain. T cells, B-cell-depleted T cells, or PBMCs provided the cDNA or gDNA that served as material.

Original methodology: Nucleated cell number was recorded as an estimate derived from reference gene primer amplification. The table came from immunoSEQ multiplex PCR; TCRdb's copy has only in-frame clones and leaves some out. The V and J calls and clone size are taken from that table; D and trimming were inferred from the DNA. This table holds around 200,000 clones, 88% found once. This TCR came from a man younger than 45 with acute or convalescent COVID-19. The gene calls are TRBV10-3 and TRBJ1-6; possible D gene TRBD1, 6 bases. Material for sequencing was peripheral blood. CDR3 in amino acids: CATGHDNSPLHF. CDR3 sequence (DNA): TGTGCCACGGGACACGATAATTCACCCCTCCACTTT.